The rows below give T cell receptor beta chains drawn from one sample of a study of PD-1 blockade in classical Hodgkin lymphoma. TCRdb's copy holds only in-frame clones and misses some; the assay was immunoSEQ multiplex PCR. This table has 9,500 to 12,000 clones, approximately 84% appearing once. The sample consisted of CD8+ T cells from blood, taken before the fourth cycle of nivolumab. The receptors were gathered from a human donor with classical Hodgkin lymphoma. The donor label of this sample is uncertain. Both conserved end residues are part of each CDR3. The size entry is marked missing in some rows and otherwise reads once, few, many or a size class.

TRBV7-9,TRBJ1-2,-,CASSLEGTGNGYTF
TRBV7-2,TRBJ2-3,-,CASSPQDRTSYTDTQYF
TRBV7-9,TRBJ2-3,-,CASSLGTSTYTDTQYF
TRBV7-9,TRBJ2-1,-,CASSFNGGRTYNEQFF
TRBV5-6,TRBJ1-1,few,CASSLGTGLVTEAFF
TRBV29-1,TRBJ2-7,-,CSVELTGQGINYEQYF
TRBV27,TRBJ2-7,-,CASSPHLAYEQYF
TRBV29-1,TRBJ2-1,-,CSGRPAGSYNEQFF
TRBV5-1,TRBJ1-1,-,CASSLTTGWTEAFF
TRBV6-1,TRBJ1-2,-,CASGQMNYGYTF
TRBV19,TRBJ2-7,-,CASSMLGGSYEQYF
TRBV5-4,TRBJ2-1,-,CASSLWLAGFSNEQFF
TRBV28,TRBJ2-3,-,CASNISREGGTDTQYF
TRBV4-1,TRBJ2-2,-,CASSQSSTGELFF
TRBV7-6,-,-,CASSYNPPGTHPYEQYF
TRBV7-7,TRBJ2-5,-,CASSFSKQSGETQYF
TRBV25-1,TRBJ2-7,-,CASSDHNTAGVWYEQYF
TRBV4-1,TRBJ1-6,-,CASSQRATGIKNQRDNSPLHF
TRBV19,TRBJ2-2,-,CASSGPGEMSNTGELFF
TRBV19,TRBJ2-2,-,CASSIEGRSTGELFF
TRBV7-9,TRBJ2-5,-,CASSSPGQGVFGETQYF
TRBV6-1,TRBJ1-1,-,CASTLGYLHRTEAFF
TRBV15,TRBJ2-4,-,CATADPRDGKNIQYF
TRBV9,TRBJ2-7,-,CASSVGDGSYEQYF
TRBV29-1,TRBJ2-7,-,CSVETVSSYEQYF
TRBV11-2,TRBJ2-3,-,CASSLAGGASTDTQYF
TRBV5-4,TRBJ2-1,-,CASSFPASGRVEQFF
TRBV19,TRBJ2-1,-,CASSIGGSPYNEQFF
TRBV5-5,TRBJ1-1,once,CASSLEGFTEAFF
TRBV27,TRBJ2-7,few,CASSLFAGGHEQYF
TRBV28,TRBJ1-4,-,CASTIPGATREKLFF
TRBV2,TRBJ1-3,-,CASLYPGISGNTIYF